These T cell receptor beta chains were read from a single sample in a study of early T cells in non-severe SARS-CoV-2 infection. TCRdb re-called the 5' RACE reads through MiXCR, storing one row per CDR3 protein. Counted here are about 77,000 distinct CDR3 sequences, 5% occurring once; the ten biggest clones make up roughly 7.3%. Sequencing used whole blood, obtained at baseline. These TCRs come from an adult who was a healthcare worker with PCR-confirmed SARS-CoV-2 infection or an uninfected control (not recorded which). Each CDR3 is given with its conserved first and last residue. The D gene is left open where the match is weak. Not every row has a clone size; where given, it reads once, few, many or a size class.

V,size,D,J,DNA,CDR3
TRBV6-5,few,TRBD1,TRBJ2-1,TGTGCCAGCAGTTACGGGACAGGGCAAGGGGAGCAGTTCTTC,CASSYGTGQGEQFF
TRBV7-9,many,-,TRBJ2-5,TGTGCCAGCAGCTTCGAAGGACCCCAAGAGACCCAGTACTTC,CASSFEGPQETQYF
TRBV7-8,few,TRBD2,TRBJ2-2,TGTGCCAGCAGCTTAGATGGGACTAGCGGCGGGGAGCTGTTTTTT,CASSLDGTSGGELFF
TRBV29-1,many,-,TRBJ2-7,TGCAGCGCCGAGGGCGGCCAGGGCTCCTACGAGCAGTACTTC,CSAEGGQGSYEQYF
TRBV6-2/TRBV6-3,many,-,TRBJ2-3,TGTGCCAGCAGTTACGGGCCAGGGGATGTAGCAGATACGCAGTATTTT,CASSYGPGDVADTQYF
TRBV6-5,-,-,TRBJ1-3,TGTGCCAGCAGTGGGGACACACGAAACACCATATATTTT,CASSGDTRNTIYF
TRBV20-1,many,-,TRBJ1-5,TGCAGTGCTAGAGATTGGCCAGGGGTCCAGCATTTT,CSARDWPGVQHF
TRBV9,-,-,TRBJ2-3,TGTGCCAGCAGCCACCCTTCGCGGGAAACGGCTAATACGCAGTATTTT,CASSHPSRETANTQYF
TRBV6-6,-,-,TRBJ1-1,TGTGCCAGCAGCCTGGGCGGGGGTAACACTGAAGCTTTCTTT,CASSLGGGNTEAFF
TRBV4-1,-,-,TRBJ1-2,TGCGCCAGCAGCCAAGAGACGGCAGGCTCAACTTATGGCTACACCTTC,CASSQETAGSTYGYTF
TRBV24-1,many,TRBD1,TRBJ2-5,TGTGCCACCATGGGACAGGGGTACCAAGAGACCCAGTACTTC,CATMGQGYQETQYF
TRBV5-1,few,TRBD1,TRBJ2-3,TGCGCCAGCAGCTCCAAGCGACAGGGGAAGGTTATGGTCACAGATACGCAGTATTTT,CASSSKRQGKVMVTDTQYF
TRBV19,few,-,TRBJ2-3,TGTGCCAGTAGCATGGGGCCAGATACGCAGTATTTT,CASSMGPDTQYF
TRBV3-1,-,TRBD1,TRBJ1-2,TGTGCCAGCAGCCAAGATCGGACAGGGGGCGATGGCTACACCTTC,CASSQDRTGGDGYTF
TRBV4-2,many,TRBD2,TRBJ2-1,TGTGCCAGCAGCCTAGCGGGAGGATCGGACAATGAGCAGTTCTTC,CASSLAGGSDNEQFF
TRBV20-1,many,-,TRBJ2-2,TGCAGTGCTAGAGGACCAGTATACACCGGGGAGCTGTTTTTT,CSARGPVYTGELFF
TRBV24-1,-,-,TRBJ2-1,TGTGCCACCAGTTCCGGGACGAATGAGCAGTTCTTC,CATSSGTNEQFF
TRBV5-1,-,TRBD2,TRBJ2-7,TGCGCCAGCAGCTTAGGGCCAGCGGGATCCTCCTACGAGCAGTACTTC,CASSLGPAGSSYEQYF
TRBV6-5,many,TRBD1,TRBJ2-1,TGTGCCAGCCCCCTGGGACAGGGGGGATACAATGAGCAGTTCTTC,CASPLGQGGYNEQFF
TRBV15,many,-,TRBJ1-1,TGTGCCACCAGCGATTCCTACAGCGGACAAGCTTTCTTT,CATSDSYSGQAFF